This T cell receptor beta chain is from a study of blood T cell repertoires in COVID-19. Trimming shortened V by 5 bases and J by 5 bases, and 15 bases separated the two germline ends. The CDR3 spans 15 residues. CDR1 and CDR2 from the germline V gene are LGHNA and YNFKEQ. The table lists this clone with a few counts. Adults between roughly 18 and 95 years of age took part from fewer than 30 US areas. TCRdb's table, derived via immunoSEQ multiplex PCR, lists solely in-frame clones and lacks some. The top ten clones hold 1.3% of a sample with fewer than 500,000 clones, around 87% of them seen once. Specimen: PBMCs or T cells enriched from blood (not recorded which). The receptor was isolated from a man younger than 40 who had recovered from COVID-19. The chain is built from TRBV4-2 and TRBJ2-2; D is possibly TRBD1 (6 bases). The CDR3: CASSKQGIGTGELFF. The CDR3 DNA reads TGTGCCAGCAGCAAACAGGGTATCGGTACCGGGGAGCTGTTTTTT.